This TCR beta chain came from a study of spatial heterogeneity in lung cancer (dated by TCRdb to the late 2010s). Background on the whole study: More beta-chain than alpha-chain transcripts were consistently detected, likely reflecting higher beta-chain transcript abundance. A strong correlation was found between TCR transcript counts in tumor regions and a T cell transcriptional module score from matched bulk RNA-seq. In the raw uncorrected reads, each unique combination of TCR and UMI appeared more than ten times on average. In non-small cell lung cancer, the study quantitatively compared TCR alpha and beta repertoires across several tumor regions, matched nontumor lung, and blood. The study linked features of the TCR repertoire to counts of nonsynonymous mutations, which were determined by whole-exome sequencing of tumor tissue. Both alpha and beta chains were TCR-sequenced in approximately 220 tumor regions, under 70 matched nontumor lung samples and around 54 PBMC samples obtained at surgery.

The library came from 5' RACE. Reads for this sample came from a NextSeq 500. In the TCR library protocol, a unique molecular identifier was attached to each TCR cDNA molecule so that PCR and sequencing errors could be corrected. Under the source paper's analysis protocol: TCR identification, UMI-based error correction and CDR3 extraction were performed with Decombinator tools. Expanded TCRs were defined as those above a frequency of 2 per 1,000, corresponding to the top 1% of the tumor frequency distribution. Expanded tumor TCRs were classed as regional if statistically deemed absent (corrected P<0.05) from at least one tumor region, otherwise ubiquitous. Each repertoire was subsampled 100 times to 5,000 TCRs, after which Renyi diversity was computed with the R vegan package. CDR3 similarity networks were built from amino acid triplet string-kernel similarity, connecting CDR3s with pairwise similarity above 0.82. In TCRdb, the public reads were trimmed at Q25 with fastp and aligned with MiXCR, with productive beta chains retained. Here each entry gathers all rows of one CDR3 protein and keeps the most common genes and DNA. These V and J calls rely on TCRdb rather than the paper's analysis. The sample contains under 12,000 distinct CDR3 sequences, around 5.5% of them found a single time. The ten largest clones add up to about an eighth of the sample.

Points the paper makes about the study in general: TCR-seq was estimated to cover only approximately 6.4% of tumor T cells for alpha chains and approximately 13% for beta chains. Additional single-cell paired TCR alpha and beta sequencing was considered necessary to confirm, at a functional level, the hypothesis that regional TCRs recognize regional mutations. The tumor nonsynonymous mutation count correlated with the number of expanded alpha and beta TCRs within the tumor. Counts of ubiquitous and regional expanded TCRs correlated with counts of ubiquitous and regional nonsynonymous mutations, respectively.

This clonotype has at least ten counts. This receptor's antigen is unknown. One base away there is no much larger clone; base qualities are not given. This beta chain is off target for a library built for alpha chains, so its abundance means little. CDR1 and CDR2 are read off the germline V gene (reference sequence) as DFQATT and SNEGSKA. The CDR3 sequence holds 12 residues, the cysteine and phenylalanine included. The entry retains the CDR3 DNA only, 36 bases that are in frame from base 1. Cut back by 7 bases and 13 bases, the V and J ends lie 20 bases apart. The time point label, as the study defines it: sample taken at primary tumor resection. Donors were 65 to 85 patients with early-stage, untreated non-small cell lung cancer from the lung TRACERx cohort. Whole RNA extracted from tumor and nontumor lung tissue, or from cryopreserved PBMC samples, was used for TCR sequencing without cell sorting. A patient was chosen for TCR sequencing only when enough RNA was available from at least two tumor regions. Tumor and adjacent nontumor lung specimens were reviewed by a lung pathologist before selection.

This TCR was sampled from a male donor with early-stage non-small cell lung cancer. The rearranged segments are TRBV20-1 and TRBJ2-1; a tentative D match to TRBD2 spans 6 bases. Sequencing was performed on lung tumor tissue, taken at surgery. The nucleotide sequence is TGCAGTGTCCAAACGGGACTTTTTAATCAGTTCTTC. This is translated as CSVQTGLFNQFF.